This T cell receptor beta chain was obtained from a study of cytomegalovirus exposure and HLA in healthy donors (dated by TCRdb to 2017 to 2019). As for the study more broadly: An earlier analysis of approximately 640 of the donors reported roughly 270 Gb of sequence data and 120 million or so unique TCR beta sequences from 150 million to 200 million T cells. An early release covering roughly 580 HLA-typed donors comprised 250 to 350 gigabases of sequencing data and approximately 85 million unique TCR sequences. In addition to the first cohort of 666 subjects, a separate validation cohort of approximately 120 different subjects was used. Among about 370 genotyped donors of the cohort, an average of approximately 220,000 unique TCR beta nucleotide sequences was sequenced per donor, of which about 18% were non-productive. In a later analysis, previously published TCR beta repertoires from 600 to 850 donors were re-analyzed and high-resolution HLA genotyping was added so that TCR occurrence patterns could be studied. To predict cytomegalovirus infection status, the study brought together high-throughput TCR immunosequencing, statistical association of individual TCRs with disease status, and machine learning. Rather than drawing on any new phenotypic data, the later analysis identified candidate immune exposures from TCR beta sequences and the way those sequences occurred across donors. Because of strong linkage in the cohort, four or five DR-DQ haplotypes were treated as single units for association and clustering. The aim of the study was to test whether cataloging public T cell receptors could identify signatures of past pathogen exposure. Donor age, sex, ethnicity and CMV serostatus were collected together with the repertoire data. Of the approximately 400 genotyped donors, around 81% fell in the genetic ancestry cluster associated with self-reported Caucasian donors. Typing coverage differed by locus: A, B, C, DRB1 and DQB1 were typed in about 620-640 donors, DQA1 in about 550, DPA1 in around 600, and DPB1 in just under 490. Class I and class II HLA loci were covered by the typing at four-digit resolution. All discovery cohort repertoires had been generated using a single sequencing platform. An earlier analysis of a few hundred of the donors applied high-throughput TCR beta sequencing to assess whether each TCR beta V gene segment acted as functional or pseudogenic. A later genetic analysis took genome-wide SNP genotypes for about 55% of the 666 donors and used that subset as a discovery cohort. The T cell repertoires of 666 subjects were profiled by immunosequencing and related to cytomegalovirus serostatus. Points the paper makes about the study in general: A cluster of highly shared sequence variants was judged likely to represent a technical artifact of the sequencing pipeline. Most CMV-associated TCR beta chains appeared to be HLA-restricted in a later analysis, and the HLA associations seemed to be driven largely by CMV exposure. In vitro tests confirmed that a few of the cytomegalovirus-associated TCR beta chains recognize cytomegalovirus antigens. An earlier analysis of approximately 590 of the donors showed that most TCR beta V segments appeared in productive rearrangements either about 87% or about 30% of the time, which broadly matched IMGT annotations. Roughly uniform sequencing depth across donors was assumed in presence/absence analyses, although this assumption may not hold. A later genetic analysis reported fewer N-insertions in productive TCRs among donors in an Asian-associated ancestry cluster than the roughly 670-donor mean. It was suggested by the authors that the approach could potentially be generalized to other disease states and immunological phenotypes. The classifier was reported to diagnose cytomegalovirus status with high specificity and sensitivity in both the original cohort and the validation cohort. According to a later analysis, parvovirus B19, influenza, CMV and Epstein-Barr virus appeared linked to several top co-occurrence clusters. V-gene and J-gene trimming of TCR beta chains was associated with a missense DCLRE1C variant in a later genetic analysis, and the association was replicated in an independent cohort. The study listed 164 TCR beta chains as associated with cytomegalovirus. A later analysis found that HLA-associated TCR beta chains were more clonally expanded and had lower generation probabilities than equally common non-associated chains. Because some donors lacked HLA typing at each locus, the association tests relied only on the typed subset. This cohort had only TCR beta chains sequenced, and the lack of alpha or paired-chain data limited which features could be detected. Linkage disequilibrium might explain the correlated functional status among segregating V segments, but an unknown experimental factor could not be ruled out. Assigning TCR associations to individual alleles was difficult when HLA alleles, especially DR and DQ, strongly co-occurred. Most TCR sequences were observed very rarely across donors, whereas some public TCRs were present in many individuals. The 87-base-pair reads could not distinguish some IMGT-functional V segments, including TRBV6-2 and TRBV6-3, so those segments were excluded. For the cohort, immune exposure information was limited to CMV serostatus. A further reported finding was that TCR beta sequences accurately predicted the HLA-A and HLA-B alleles for most subjects in the first cohort. Specific HLA alleles were associated with 16,951 TCR beta sequences at a false discovery rate of 0.05 in a later analysis. In a later analysis, TCR association rates were found to vary across HLA loci, with the most associated TCRs seen for DRB1 alleles and the fewest for HLA-C alleles. The earlier analysis of 587 of the donors excluded fewer than 20 rarely observed V segments, including chromosome 9 orphons, because counts were too low.

The receptor library was made with the immunoSEQ multiplex PCR assay. For the multiplex PCR, a mixture combining 60 forward primers for TCR Vbeta segments and 13 reverse primers for TCR Jbeta segments was used. The CDR3 region of rearranged TCR beta genes was amplified from genomic DNA with a multiplex PCR assay. The amplified TCR beta libraries were sequenced on the Illumina HiSeq System as 87-base-pair reads. In the paper's pipeline: A later analysis tallied roughly 80 million unique TCR beta chains across the 700 or so repertoires, and around 10 million of those chains were shared by two or more donors. Raw reads were error-corrected and collapsed into unique sequences with a nearest-neighbor algorithm that merged closely related sequences to remove PCR and sequencing errors. Alignment of CDR3 sequences to IMGT reference sequences was used to assign V, D and J gene segments. Each retained sequence needed at least a six-nucleotide match to both a V gene segment and a J gene segment. A rearrangement was called productive if the CDR3 had no stop codons and remained in frame with V and J, and every other rearrangement was called non-productive. CDR3 was defined by IMGT convention, running from the second conserved V-encoded cysteine to the conserved J-encoded phenylalanine. Sequences without an unambiguous match to a single V gene segment were excluded from the earlier analysis of about 630 of the donors. An earlier analysis of about 600 of the donors called V segments functional above 56.7% productive rearrangements and segregating when the between-donor standard deviation exceeded 5%. To diagnose cytomegalovirus status from the catalog of TCR beta chain sequences, a statistical classification framework was built. In a later analysis, V and J genes were assigned by comparing TCR nucleotide sequences against IMGT/GENE-DB human TR gene sequences. In a later analysis, CDR3 sequences and most-parsimonious VDJ recombination scenarios were assigned using the TCRdist pipeline. In a later analysis, every TCR beta chain was defined by the combination of its CDR3 amino acid sequence and its V-gene family, and reads without a unique V-gene family were dropped. As a way to deal with suspected cross-contamination and a sequencing artifact, a later analysis dropped nearly 600 nucleotide sequences that were highly shared and had low generation probability. In a later analysis, a clonal expansion index for each public chain was calculated from normalized within-repertoire ranks of inferred template counts. In a later analysis, generation probabilities were computed using a VDJ recombination model fitted to out-of-frame rearrangements, and the results were checked against IGoR. In a later analysis, hypergeometric tests were used to score TCR-TCR, TCR-HLA and TCR-CMV co-occurrence, with a repertoire-size bias correction applied to TCR pairs. To estimate false discovery rates, a later analysis permuted the HLA or CMV assignments 20 times. In a later analysis, co-occurring TCRs were grouped using DBSCAN, and TCRdist sequence similarity was added for clustering within HLA-allele-positive subsets. Co-occurrence clustering excluded repertoires with fewer than 30,000 or more than 120,000 public chains, plus five with anomalous nucleotide sharing. In its TCRdb copy, this immuneACCESS table keeps in-frame sequences only and misses some clones. Where compared with another copy, unresolved V genes explain less than half of these, and the others have no known cause. The D gene and trimming were derived from the DNA, and the V and J assignments and clone size from that table. The sample profile shows tens of thousands of clones; around three fifths of them were found once. Of the sample, 20% to 25% falls within the top ten clones.

The cohort comprised 550 to 700 healthy bone marrow donors. All cohort members were sampled while nominally healthy, although unrecorded immune exposures were likely present. The donor tested CMV seropositive and was one of the 289 seropositive cohort members. Each donor provided a peripheral blood sample, and peripheral blood mononuclear cells were used for TCR beta sequencing. Genomic DNA extraction from the blood cell samples was performed with the Qiagen DNeasy Blood Extraction Kit. V is shortened by 0 bases, J by 8 bases, and the region joining them spans 13 bases. CDR1 MGHRA and CDR2 YSYEKL are derived from the germline V gene. Spanning cysteine to phenylalanine, the CDR3 consists of 14 amino acids. The retained sequence is limited to the CDR3, 42 bases, with the frame set at the first base. This clone was detected only a few times. This receptor's antigen is unknown. It has no much larger one-base neighbor in the sample; base qualities were not kept.

The sequence came from a woman in her forties or fifties in good health and CMV-seropositive. Material: PBMCs. The sequence joins TRBV4-1 to TRBJ1-2, with TRBD1 perhaps the D gene, on 6 matching bases. Read as DNA, the sequence is TGCGCCAGCAGCCAAGATTTGGACAGTGCGGGCTACACCTTC. Translated, this is CASSQDLDSAGYTF.